The 10 T cell receptor beta chains listed next were all sequenced from one sample in a study of OX40 agonist ivuxolimab in advanced cancers. TCRdb's copy holds only in-frame clones and misses some; the assay was immunoSEQ multiplex PCR. This table holds tens of thousands of clones, 80% to 85% found once. The material sequenced was CD4+ or CD8+ T cells sorted from blood, taken in a trial of the OX40 agonist ivuxolimab. These receptors came from an adult with an advanced solid tumor such as melanoma, head and neck, liver or kidney cancer.

The gene calls are TRBV28 and TRBJ1-6; TRBD1 aligns across 7 bases. V dropped 6 bases and J dropped 4; count of bases not matched to a gene: 9. Germline V gives CDR1 MDHEN, CDR2 SYDVKM. The length of the CDR3 is 16 residues. CDR3 in amino acids: CASRETTGKYNSPLHF. For the CDR3, the DNA is TGTGCCAGCAGGGAAACGACAGGGAAATATAATTCACCCCTCCACTTT.

The rearrangement joins TRBV5-1 to TRBJ2-7; a weak D match, TRBD2 (6 bases). Trimming took off 3 bases at V and 5 bases at J, with 15 bases between the two ends. The CDR3 has 14 residues. Germline CDR1 and CDR2: SGHRS and YFSETQ. The DNA for the CDR3 is TGCGCCAGCAGCTCCTCCCCGGGAGACAACGAGCAGTACTTC. This encodes CASSSSPGDNEQYF.

J is TRBJ2-5 and V is TRBV4-1; 8 bases are a match to TRBD2. The CDR3 length is 18 residues. Germline CDR1 reads MGHRA; CDR2 reads YSYEKL. V gave up 1 base and J gave up 3 bases; unmatched junction bases: 13. CDR3 region: CASSQGLAMGGLEETQYF. Written as DNA, the CDR3 is TGCGCCAGCAGCCAAGGACTAGCGATGGGCGGTCTAGAAGAGACCCAGTACTTC.

This clone was counted a single time. The chain has TRBV5-4 and TRBJ1-2, with D perhaps TRBD1 (6 bases). Trimming left V 4 bases short and J 7 bases short, with 20 bases between. Germline-derived CDR1 and CDR2 are SGHNT and YYREEE (reference sequence). The CDR3 consists of 15 residues. The CDR3 loop is CASSRGWGQESGYTF. CDR3 DNA: TGTGCCAGCAGCCGGGGGTGGGGGCAGGAGTCTGGCTACACCTTC. Supplemented by reference TRBV5-4 and TRBJ1-2, the full variable domain reads ETGVTQSPTHLIKTRGQQVTLRCSSQSGHNTVSWYQQALGQGPQFIFQYYREEENGRGNFPPRFSGLQFPNYSSELNVNALELDDSALYLCASSRGWGQESGYTFGSGTRLTVV.

This sequence joins TRBV11-2 and TRBJ2-7, with a weak D call TRBD1 (6 bases). Trimming stripped 0 bases from V and 0 bases from J, with 21 bases between. This CDR3 spans 19 amino acids. Germline CDR1 is SGHAT and CDR2 is FQNNGV. CDR3 in amino acids: CASSLDLFRGQLRSYEQYF. In DNA form, the CDR3 reads TGTGCCAGCAGCTTAGATCTATTTCGGGGACAACTACGCTCCTACGAGCAGTACTTC. Supplemented by reference TRBV11-2 and TRBJ2-7, the full variable domain reads EAGVAQSPRYKIIEKRQSVAFWCNPISGHATLYWYQQILGQGPKLLIQFQNNGVVDDSQLPKDRFSAERLKGVDSTLKIQPAKLEDSAVYLCASSLDLFRGQLRSYEQYFGPGTRLTVT.

This chain links TRBV5-1 with TRBJ2-3, with D tentatively TRBD2 (6 bases). With 0 bases removed from V and 1 base from J, the gap between germline ends came to 12 bases. CDR3 length: 16 residues. Germline lookup yields CDR1 SGHRS and CDR2 YFSETQ. The CDR3 DNA is TGCGCCAGCAGCTTGGCCGGGGGAGCTGGCACAGATACGCAGTATTTT. Its translation is CASSLAGGAGTDTQYF. The full variable domain, rest sourced from reference TRBV5-1 and TRBJ2-3, is KAGVTQTPRYLIKTRGQQVTLSCSPISGHRSVSWYQQTPGQGLQFLFEYFSETQRNKGNFPGRFSGRQFSNSRSEMNVSTLELGDSALYLCASSLAGGAGTDTQYFGPGTRLTVL.

The rearrangement joins TRBV14 to TRBJ2-1; TRBD2 matches at 13 bases. In germline, CDR1 is SGHDN, CDR2 FVKESK. The trim removed 4 bases at V and 0 bases at J, leaving 12 bases unmatched. This CDR3 contains 20 residues. CDR3 bases: TGTGCCAGCAGCCTCGGACTAGCGGGAGTAAGACCCAGCTCCTACAATGAGCAGTTCTTC. Amino acid sequence: CASSLGLAGVRPSSYNEQFF.

The J gene is TRBJ2-2, the V gene TRBV28, with D possibly being TRBD1 (6 bases). Germline V CDR1 and CDR2: MDHEN, SYDVKM. Trimming took 4 bases from V and 3 from J, leaving 9 bases between them. The CDR3 sequence is 14 residues long. The DNA of the CDR3 is TGTGCCAGCAGTTCTCGACAGGACACCGGGGAGCTGTTTTTT. It yields the protein CASSSRQDTGELFF.

V gene TRBV5-4 combines with J gene TRBJ1-2; TRBD1 matches 9 bases. The CDR3 has 15 residues. The V gene end was trimmed by 2 bases and the J gene end by 6 bases; junction bases not matched to a gene: 8. Looked up from germline, CDR1 is SGHNT and CDR2 is YYREEE (reference sequence). For the CDR3, the DNA is TGTGCCAGCAGCTTTGACCTAACAGGGGGCAATGGCTACACCTTC. Translating gives CASSFDLTGGNGYTF.

The chain uses TRBV29-1 and TRBJ2-3; D unresolved. V was trimmed by 8 bases and J by 1 base, leaving 13 bases between them. CDR1 is SQVTM, CDR2 ANQGSEA, per germline. The CDR3 contains 13 residues. The CDR3 DNA is TGCAGCCTTACCTGGGTCGGCACAGATACGCAGTATTTT. As protein: CSLTWVGTDTQYF.